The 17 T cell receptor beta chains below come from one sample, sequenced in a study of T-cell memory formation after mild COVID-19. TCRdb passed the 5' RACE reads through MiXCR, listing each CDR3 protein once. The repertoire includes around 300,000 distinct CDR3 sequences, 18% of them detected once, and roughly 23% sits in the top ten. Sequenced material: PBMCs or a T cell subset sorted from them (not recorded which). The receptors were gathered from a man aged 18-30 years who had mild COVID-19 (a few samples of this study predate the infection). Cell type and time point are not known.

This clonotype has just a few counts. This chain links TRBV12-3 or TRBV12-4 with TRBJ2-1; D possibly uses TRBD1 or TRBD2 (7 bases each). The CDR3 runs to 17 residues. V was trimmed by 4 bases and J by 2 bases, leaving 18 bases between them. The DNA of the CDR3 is TGTGCCAGCAGTTCGCGGCAGGGGGGGACCACCTACAATGAGCAGTTCTTC. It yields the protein CASSSRQGGTTYNEQFF.

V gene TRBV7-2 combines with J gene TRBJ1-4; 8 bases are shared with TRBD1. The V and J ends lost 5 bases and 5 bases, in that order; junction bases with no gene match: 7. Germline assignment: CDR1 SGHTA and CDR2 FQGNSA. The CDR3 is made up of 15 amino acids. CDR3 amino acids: CASSLTGVWNEKLFF. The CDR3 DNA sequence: TGTGCCAGCAGCCTGACAGGGGTTTGGAATGAAAAACTGTTTTTT.

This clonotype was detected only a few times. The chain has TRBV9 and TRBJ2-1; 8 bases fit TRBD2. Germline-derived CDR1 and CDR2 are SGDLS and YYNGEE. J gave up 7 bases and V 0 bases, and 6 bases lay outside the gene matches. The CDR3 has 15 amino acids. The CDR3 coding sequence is TGTGCCAGCAGCGTAGCTAGCGGGTACGAAAATGAGCAGTTCTTC. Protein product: CASSVASGYENEQFF.

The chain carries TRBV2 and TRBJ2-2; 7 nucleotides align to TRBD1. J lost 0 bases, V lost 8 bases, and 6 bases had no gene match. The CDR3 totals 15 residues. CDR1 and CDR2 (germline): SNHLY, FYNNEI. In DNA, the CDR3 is TGTGCCAGCCTGCGGCAGGGGGCGAACACCGGGGAGCTGTTTTTT. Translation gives CASLRQGANTGELFF.

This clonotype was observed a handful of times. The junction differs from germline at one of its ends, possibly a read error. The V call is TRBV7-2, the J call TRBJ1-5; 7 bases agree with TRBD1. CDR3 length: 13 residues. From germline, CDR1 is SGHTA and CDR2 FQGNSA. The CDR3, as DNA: TGTGCCAGCGGCTTGACAGGGAGTCAGCCCCAGCATTTT. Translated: CASGLTGSQPQHF.

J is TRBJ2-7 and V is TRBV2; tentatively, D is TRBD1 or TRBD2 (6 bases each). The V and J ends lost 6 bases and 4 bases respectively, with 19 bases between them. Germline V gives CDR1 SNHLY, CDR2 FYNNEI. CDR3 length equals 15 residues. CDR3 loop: CASRASGGGSYEQYF. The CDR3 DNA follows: TGTGCCAGCAGGGCCTCCGGGGGCGGATCGTACGAGCAGTACTTC.

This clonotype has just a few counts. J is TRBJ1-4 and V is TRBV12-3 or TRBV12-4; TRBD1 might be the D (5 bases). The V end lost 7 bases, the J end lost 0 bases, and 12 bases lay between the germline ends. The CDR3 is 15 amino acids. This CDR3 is CASTWGGATNEKLFF. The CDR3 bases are TGTGCCAGCACCTGGGGGGGGGCAACTAATGAAAAACTGTTTTTT.

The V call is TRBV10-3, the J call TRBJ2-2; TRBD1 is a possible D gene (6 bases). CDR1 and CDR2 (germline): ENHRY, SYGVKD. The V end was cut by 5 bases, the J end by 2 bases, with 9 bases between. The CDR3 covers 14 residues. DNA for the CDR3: TGTGCCATCAGTCGGGACATCAACACCGGGGAGCTGTTTTTT. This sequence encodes CAISRDINTGELFF.

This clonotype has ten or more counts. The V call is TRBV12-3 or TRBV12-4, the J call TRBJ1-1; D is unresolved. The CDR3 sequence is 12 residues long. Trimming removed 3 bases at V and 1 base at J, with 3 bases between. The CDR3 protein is CASSFRNTEAFF. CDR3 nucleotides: TGTGCCAGCAGTTTTCGGAACACTGAAGCTTTCTTT.

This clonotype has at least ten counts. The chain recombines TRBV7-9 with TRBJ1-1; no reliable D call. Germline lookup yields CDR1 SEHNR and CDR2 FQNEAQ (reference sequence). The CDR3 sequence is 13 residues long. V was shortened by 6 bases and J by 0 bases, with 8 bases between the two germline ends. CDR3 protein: CASSSRVNTEAFF. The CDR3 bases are TGTGCCAGCAGTTCGAGGGTGAACACTGAAGCTTTCTTT.

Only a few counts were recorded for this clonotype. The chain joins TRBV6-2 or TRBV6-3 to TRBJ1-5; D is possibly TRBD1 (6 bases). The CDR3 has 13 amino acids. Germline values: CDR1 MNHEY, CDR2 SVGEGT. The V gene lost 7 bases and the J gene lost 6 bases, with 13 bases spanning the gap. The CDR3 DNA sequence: TGTGCCAGCACCCTTCGGGGGCGTCAGCCCCAGCATTTT. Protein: CASTLRGRQPQHF.

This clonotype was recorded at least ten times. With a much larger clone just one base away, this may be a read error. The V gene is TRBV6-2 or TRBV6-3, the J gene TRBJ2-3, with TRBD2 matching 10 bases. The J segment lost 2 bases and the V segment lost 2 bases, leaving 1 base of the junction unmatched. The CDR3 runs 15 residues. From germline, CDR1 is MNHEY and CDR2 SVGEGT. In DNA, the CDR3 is TGTGCCAGCAGTTACAGCGGGGGGGCCACAGATACGCAGTATTTT. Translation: CASSYSGGATDTQYF.

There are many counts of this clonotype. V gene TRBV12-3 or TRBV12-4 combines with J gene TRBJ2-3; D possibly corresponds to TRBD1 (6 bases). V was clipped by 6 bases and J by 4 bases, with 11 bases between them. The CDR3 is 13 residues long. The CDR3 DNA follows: TGTGCCAGCAGAGAAACAGGGTCAGATACGCAGTATTTT. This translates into CASRETGSDTQYF.

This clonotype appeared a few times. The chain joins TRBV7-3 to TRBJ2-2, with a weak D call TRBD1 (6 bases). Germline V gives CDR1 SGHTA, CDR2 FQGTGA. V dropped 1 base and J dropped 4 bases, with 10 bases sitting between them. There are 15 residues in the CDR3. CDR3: CASSLNPGVTGELFF. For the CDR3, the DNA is TGTGCCAGCAGCTTAAATCCAGGGGTCACCGGGGAGCTGTTTTTT.

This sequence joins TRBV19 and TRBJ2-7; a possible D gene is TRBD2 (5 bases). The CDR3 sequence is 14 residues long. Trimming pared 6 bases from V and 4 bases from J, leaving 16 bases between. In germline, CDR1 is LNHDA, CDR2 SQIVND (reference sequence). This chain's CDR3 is CASSPTSGAYEQYV. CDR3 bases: TGTGCCAGTAGCCCGACCAGCGGAGCTTACGAGCAGTACGTC.

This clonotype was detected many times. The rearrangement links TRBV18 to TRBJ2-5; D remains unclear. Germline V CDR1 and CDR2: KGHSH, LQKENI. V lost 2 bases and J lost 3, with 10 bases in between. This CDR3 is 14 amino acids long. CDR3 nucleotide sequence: TGTGCCAGCTCACCATCTTATCTAGAAGAGACCCAGTACTTC. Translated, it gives CASSPSYLEETQYF.

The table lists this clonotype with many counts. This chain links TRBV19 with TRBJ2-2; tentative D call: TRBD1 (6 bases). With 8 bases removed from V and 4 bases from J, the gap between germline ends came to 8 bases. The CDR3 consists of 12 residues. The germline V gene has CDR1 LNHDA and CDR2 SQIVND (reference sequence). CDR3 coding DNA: TGTGCCAGTTGGACAGCCACCGGGGAGCTGTTTTTT. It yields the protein CASWTATGELFF.